The present TCR beta chain was sequenced within a study of blood T cells in healthy people across ages. Study observations and caveats: Across the age range, TCR beta diversity per million T cells fell in a roughly linear way.

A J-beta primer mix and a sample-barcoded 5' primer were used in a second PCR of roughly 6 to 11 cycles. Using its own MiXCR run on the 5' RACE reads, TCRdb lists one record per CDR3 protein. This repertoire shows roughly 1.5 million distinct CDR3 sequences, roughly two fifths found once; its top ten account for around 4%. With regard to this clonotype: The antigen remains unidentified.

CDR1 and CDR2 (germline): DFQATT, SNEGSKA (reference sequence). V trimming: 3 bases; J trimming: 0 bases; junction bases outside the gene matches: 7. The CDR3 covers 15 residues. The chain carries TRBV20-1 and TRBJ2-7; 8 bases are shared with TRBD2. Sample: blood. The clonotype was recovered from a woman between 18 and 29 years old in good health. DNA of the CDR3: TGCAGTGCTAGTTTGATAGCGGGGAGCTCCTACGAGCAGTACTTC. Encoded protein: CSASLIAGSSYEQYF.